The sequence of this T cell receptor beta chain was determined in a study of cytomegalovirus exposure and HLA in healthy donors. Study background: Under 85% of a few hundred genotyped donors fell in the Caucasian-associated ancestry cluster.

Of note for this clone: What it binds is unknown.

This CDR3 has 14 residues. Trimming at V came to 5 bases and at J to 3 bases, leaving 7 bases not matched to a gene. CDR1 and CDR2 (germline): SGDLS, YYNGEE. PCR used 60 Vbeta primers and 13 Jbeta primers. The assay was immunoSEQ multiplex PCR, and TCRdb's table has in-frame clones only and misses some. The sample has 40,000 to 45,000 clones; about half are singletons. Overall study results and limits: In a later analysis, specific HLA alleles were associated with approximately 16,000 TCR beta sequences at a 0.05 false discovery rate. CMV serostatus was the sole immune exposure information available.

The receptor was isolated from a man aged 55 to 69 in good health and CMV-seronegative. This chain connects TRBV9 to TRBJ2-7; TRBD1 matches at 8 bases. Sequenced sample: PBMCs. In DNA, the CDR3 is TGTGCCAGCAGTAGACAGGGGAGCAGCTACGAGCAGTACTTC. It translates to CASSRQGSSYEQYF.